This passage covers 5 T cell receptor beta chains from one sample sequenced in a study of blood T cells in healthy people across ages. A second PCR, run for about 7 to 11 cycles, used a sample-barcoded 5' primer plus a J-beta primer mix. In TCRdb, the 5' RACE reads were re-called with MiXCR into one record per CDR3 protein. The data hold over 950,000 distinct CDR3 sequences, with 35% to 40% observed a single time. The sequenced material came from blood. These receptors came from a man aged 18-30 years in good health.

This chain links TRBV4-1 with TRBJ1-2; maybe TRBD1 (6 bases). Germline CDR1 reads MGHRA; CDR2 reads YSYEKL. Trimming left V 0 bases short and J 0 bases short, with 14 bases between. CDR3 length: 17 amino acids. The CDR3 spells CASSQDNGGPSNYGYTF. For the CDR3, the DNA is TGCGCCAGCAGCCAAGATAACGGGGGCCCCTCTAACTATGGCTACACCTTC.

This clonotype was observed once. At one boundary the junction diverges from the germline segment, which might be a read error. The chain recombines TRBV10-3 with TRBJ2-1; 7 positions agree with TRBD1. CDR3 length equals 17 residues. Germline-derived CDR1 and CDR2 are ENHRY and SYGVKD. The CDR3 region has the DNA TGTGCCATCGGTGAGTGGGGCCAGGGACAGATCCCCGCCGAGCAGTTCTTC. Its protein product is CAIGEWGQGQIPAEQFF.

This clonotype was detected once. V and J are TRBV12-3 or TRBV12-4 and TRBJ2-3; possibly TRBD2 for D (6 bases). This CDR3 spans 15 amino acids. Deletions cut 8 bases from V and 0 bases from J, with 15 bases between. Here the CDR3 DNA reads TGTGCCAGCCTTAAGGAGGGCCTTAGCACAGATACGCAGTATTTT. It translates to CASLKEGLSTDTQYF.

This chain joins TRBV24-1 and TRBJ2-1; TRBD1 aligns across 8 bases. Germline V gene data show CDR1 as KGHDR and CDR2 as SFDVKD. This CDR3 is 15 amino acids long. The V gene end was trimmed by 4 bases and the J gene end by 3 bases; junction bases not matched to a gene: 4. The DNA for the CDR3 is TGTGCCACCAGTGACTTGACAGGGGACTACAATGAGCAGTTCTTC. Its translation is CATSDLTGDYNEQFF.

This clonotype has a handful of counts. V gene TRBV6-5 combines with J gene TRBJ2-7, with a weak D call TRBD2 (5 bases). Germline CDR1 and CDR2: MNHEY and SVGAGI. The CDR3 runs to 14 residues. The germline V and J ends were trimmed by 0 bases and 0 bases, with 6 bases remaining between them. CDR3 amino acids: CASSYSRGSYEQYF. The CDR3, as DNA: TGTGCCAGCAGTTACTCTCGGGGCTCCTACGAGCAGTACTTC.